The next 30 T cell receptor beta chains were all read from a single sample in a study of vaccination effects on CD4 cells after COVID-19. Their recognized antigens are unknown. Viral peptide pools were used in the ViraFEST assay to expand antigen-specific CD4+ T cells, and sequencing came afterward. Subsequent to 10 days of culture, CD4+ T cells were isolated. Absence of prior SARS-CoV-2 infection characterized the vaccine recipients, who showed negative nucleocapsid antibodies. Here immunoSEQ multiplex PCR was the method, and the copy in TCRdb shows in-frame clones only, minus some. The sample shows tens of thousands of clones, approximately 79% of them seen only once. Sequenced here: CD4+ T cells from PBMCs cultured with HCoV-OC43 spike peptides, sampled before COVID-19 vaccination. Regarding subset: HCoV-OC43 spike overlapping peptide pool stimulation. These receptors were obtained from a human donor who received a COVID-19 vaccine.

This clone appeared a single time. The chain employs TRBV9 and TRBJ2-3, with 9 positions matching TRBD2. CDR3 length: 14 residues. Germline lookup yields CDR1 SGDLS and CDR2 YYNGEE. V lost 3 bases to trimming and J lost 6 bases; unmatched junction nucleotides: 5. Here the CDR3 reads CASSARGGPDTQYF. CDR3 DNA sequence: TGTGCCAGCAGCGCGCGGGGGGGCCCCGATACGCAGTATTTT.

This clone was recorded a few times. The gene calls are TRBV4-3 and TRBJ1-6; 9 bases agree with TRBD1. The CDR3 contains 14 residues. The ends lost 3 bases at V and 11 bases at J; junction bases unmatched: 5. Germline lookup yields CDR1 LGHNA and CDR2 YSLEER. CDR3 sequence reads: CASSQGQGIAPLHF. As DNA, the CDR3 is TGCGCCAGCAGCCAGGGACAGGGCATAGCACCCCTCCACTTT.

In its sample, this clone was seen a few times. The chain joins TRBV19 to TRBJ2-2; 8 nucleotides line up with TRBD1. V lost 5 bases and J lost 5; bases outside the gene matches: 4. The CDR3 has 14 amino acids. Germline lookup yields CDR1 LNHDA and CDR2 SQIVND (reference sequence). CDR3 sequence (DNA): TGTGCCAGTAGTCCTCAGGGGGCTACCGGGGAGCTGTTTTTT. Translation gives CASSPQGATGELFF.

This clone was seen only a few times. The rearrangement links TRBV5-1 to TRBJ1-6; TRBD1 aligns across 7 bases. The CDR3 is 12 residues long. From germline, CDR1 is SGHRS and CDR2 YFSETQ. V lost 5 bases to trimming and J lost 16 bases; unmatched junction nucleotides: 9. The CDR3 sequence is CASSSPTGNLHF. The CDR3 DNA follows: TGCGCCAGCAGTAGTCCGACAGGGAATCTCCACTTT.

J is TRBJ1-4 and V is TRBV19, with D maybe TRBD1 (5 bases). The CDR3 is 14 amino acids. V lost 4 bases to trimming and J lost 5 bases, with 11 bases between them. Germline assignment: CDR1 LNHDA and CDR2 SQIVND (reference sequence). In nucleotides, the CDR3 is TGTGCCAGTAGTAGCCCGGGGGGGAATGAAAAACTGTTTTTT. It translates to CASSSPGGNEKLFF.

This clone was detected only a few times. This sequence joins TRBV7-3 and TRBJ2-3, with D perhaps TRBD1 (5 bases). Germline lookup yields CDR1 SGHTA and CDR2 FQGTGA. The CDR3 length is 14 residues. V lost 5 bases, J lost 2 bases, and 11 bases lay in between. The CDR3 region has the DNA TGTGCCAGCAGCATGGGGCGGAACACAGATACGCAGTATTTT. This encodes CASSMGRNTDTQYF.

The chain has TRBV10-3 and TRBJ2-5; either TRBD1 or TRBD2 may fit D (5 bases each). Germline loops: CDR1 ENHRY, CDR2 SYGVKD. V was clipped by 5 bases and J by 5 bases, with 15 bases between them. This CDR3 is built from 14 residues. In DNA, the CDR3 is TGTGCCATCAGTTCAACTAGTGGGGACGAGACCCAGTACTTC. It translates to CAISSTSGDETQYF.

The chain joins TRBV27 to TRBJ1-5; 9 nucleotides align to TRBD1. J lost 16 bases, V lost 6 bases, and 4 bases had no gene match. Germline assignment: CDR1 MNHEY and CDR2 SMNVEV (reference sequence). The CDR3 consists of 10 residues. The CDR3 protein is CASSRQGDHF. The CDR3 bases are TGTGCCAGCAGCAGACAGGGGGACCATTTT.

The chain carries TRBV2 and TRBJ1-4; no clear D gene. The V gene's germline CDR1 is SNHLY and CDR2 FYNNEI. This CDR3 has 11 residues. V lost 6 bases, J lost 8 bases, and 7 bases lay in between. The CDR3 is CASRLGEKLFF. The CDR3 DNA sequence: TGTGCCAGCAGATTAGGGGAAAAACTGTTTTTT.

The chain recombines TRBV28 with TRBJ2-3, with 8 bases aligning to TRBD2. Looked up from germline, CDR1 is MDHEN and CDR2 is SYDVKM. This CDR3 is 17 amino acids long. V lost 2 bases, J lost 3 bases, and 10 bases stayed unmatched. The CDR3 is CASSLVASGLSTDTQYF. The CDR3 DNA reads TGTGCCAGCAGTTTAGTTGCTAGCGGGTTATCAACAGATACGCAGTATTTT.

The CDR3 nucleotides are TGTGCCAGCAGCTTGGGAGCGTCCCAAGAGACCCAGTACTTC. Translating it yields CASSLGASQETQYF. V is TRBV5-4 and J is TRBJ2-5; D remains unclear. The germline V and J ends were trimmed by 0 bases and 1 base, with 7 bases remaining between them. The germline CDR1 and CDR2 sequences are SGHNT and YYREEE (reference sequence). This CDR3 spans 14 amino acids.

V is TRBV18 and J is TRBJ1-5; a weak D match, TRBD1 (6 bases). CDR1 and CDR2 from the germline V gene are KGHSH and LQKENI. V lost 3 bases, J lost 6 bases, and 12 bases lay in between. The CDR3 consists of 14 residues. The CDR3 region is CASSPQGPGQPQHF. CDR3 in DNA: TGTGCCAGCTCACCGCAGGGGCCGGGTCAGCCCCAGCATTTT.

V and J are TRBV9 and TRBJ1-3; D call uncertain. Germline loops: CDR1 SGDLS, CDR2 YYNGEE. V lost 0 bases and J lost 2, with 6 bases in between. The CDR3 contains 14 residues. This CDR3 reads CASSVGGPGNTIYF. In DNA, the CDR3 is TGTGCCAGCAGCGTAGGAGGGCCTGGAAACACCATATATTTT.

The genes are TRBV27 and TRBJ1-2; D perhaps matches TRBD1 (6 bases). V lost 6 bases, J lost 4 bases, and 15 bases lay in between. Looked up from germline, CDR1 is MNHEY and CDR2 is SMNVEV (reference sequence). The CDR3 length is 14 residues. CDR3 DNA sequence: TGTGCCAGCAGACGATCCGGACAGATCTATGGCTACACCTTC. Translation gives CASRRSGQIYGYTF.

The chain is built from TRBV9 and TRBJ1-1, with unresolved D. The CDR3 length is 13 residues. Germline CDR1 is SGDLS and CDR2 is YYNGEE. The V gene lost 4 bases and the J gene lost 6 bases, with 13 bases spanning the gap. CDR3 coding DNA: TGTGCCAGCAGCACTGGCCCCGGGGCTGAAGCTTTCTTT. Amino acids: CASSTGPGAEAFF.

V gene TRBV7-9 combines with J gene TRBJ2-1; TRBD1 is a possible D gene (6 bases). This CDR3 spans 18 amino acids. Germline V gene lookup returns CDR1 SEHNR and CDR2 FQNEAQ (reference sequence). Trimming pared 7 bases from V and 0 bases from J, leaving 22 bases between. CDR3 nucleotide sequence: TGTGCCAGCATCCTCAGGGGTCGCGGCGAAATCTCCTACAATGAGCAGTTCTTC. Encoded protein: CASILRGRGEISYNEQFF.

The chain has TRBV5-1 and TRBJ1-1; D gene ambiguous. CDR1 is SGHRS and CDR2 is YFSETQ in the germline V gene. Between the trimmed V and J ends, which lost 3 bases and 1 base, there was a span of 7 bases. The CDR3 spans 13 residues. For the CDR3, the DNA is TGCGCCAGCAGCTGGGGAGCGAACACTGAAGCTTTCTTT. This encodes CASSWGANTEAFF.

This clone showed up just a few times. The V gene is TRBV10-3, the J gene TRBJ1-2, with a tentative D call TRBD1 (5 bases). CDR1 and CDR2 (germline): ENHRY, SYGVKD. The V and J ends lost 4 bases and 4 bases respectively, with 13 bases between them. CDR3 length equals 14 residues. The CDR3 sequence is CAISAEWGIYGYTF. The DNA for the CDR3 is TGTGCCATCAGTGCGGAGTGGGGGATCTATGGCTACACCTTC.

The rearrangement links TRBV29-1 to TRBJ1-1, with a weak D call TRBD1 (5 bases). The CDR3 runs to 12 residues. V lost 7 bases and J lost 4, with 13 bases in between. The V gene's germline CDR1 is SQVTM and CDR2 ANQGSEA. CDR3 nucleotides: TGCAGCGGGGGCCGCGACGGCACTGAAGCTTTCTTT. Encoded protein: CSGGRDGTEAFF. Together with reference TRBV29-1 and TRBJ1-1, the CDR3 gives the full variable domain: SAVISQKPSRDICQRGTSLTIQCQVDSQVTMMFWYRQQPGQSLTLIATANQGSEATYESGFVIDKFPISRPNLTFSTLTVSNMSPEDSSIYLCSGGRDGTEAFFGQGTRLTVV.

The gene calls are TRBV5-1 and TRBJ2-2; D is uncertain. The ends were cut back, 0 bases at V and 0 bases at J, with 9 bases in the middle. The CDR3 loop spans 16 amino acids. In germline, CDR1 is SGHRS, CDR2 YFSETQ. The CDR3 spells CASSLAVEANTGELFF. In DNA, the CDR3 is TGCGCCAGCAGCTTGGCAGTTGAGGCGAACACCGGGGAGCTGTTTTTT. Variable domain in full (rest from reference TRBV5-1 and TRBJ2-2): KAGVTQTPRYLIKTRGQQVTLSCSPISGHRSVSWYQQTPGQGLQFLFEYFSETQRNKGNFPGRFSGRQFSNSRSEMNVSTLELGDSALYLCASSLAVEANTGELFFGEGSRLTVL.

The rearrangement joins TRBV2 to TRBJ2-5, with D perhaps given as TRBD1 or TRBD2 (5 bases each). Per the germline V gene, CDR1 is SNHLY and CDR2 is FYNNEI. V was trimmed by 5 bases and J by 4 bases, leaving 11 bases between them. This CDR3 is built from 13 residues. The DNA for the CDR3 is TGTGCCAGCAGTATCGAGGGGAGAGAGACCCAGTACTTC. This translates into CASSIEGRETQYF.

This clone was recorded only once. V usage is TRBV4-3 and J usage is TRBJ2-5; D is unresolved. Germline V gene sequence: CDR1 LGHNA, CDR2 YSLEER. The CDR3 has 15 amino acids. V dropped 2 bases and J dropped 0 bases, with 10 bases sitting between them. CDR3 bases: TGCGCCAGCAGCCAAAAGAAGGCATACCAAGAGACCCAGTACTTC. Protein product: CASSQKKAYQETQYF.

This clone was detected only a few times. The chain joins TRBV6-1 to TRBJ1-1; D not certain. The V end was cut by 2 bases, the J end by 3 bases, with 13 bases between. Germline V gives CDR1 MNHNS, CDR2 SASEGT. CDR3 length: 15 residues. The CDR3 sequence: CASSEKTLLDTEAFF. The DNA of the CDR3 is TGTGCCAGCAGTGAAAAGACGCTTCTGGACACTGAAGCTTTCTTT.

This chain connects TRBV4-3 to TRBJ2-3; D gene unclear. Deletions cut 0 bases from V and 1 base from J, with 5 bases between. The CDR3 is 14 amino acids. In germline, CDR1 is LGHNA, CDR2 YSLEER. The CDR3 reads CASSQDSGTDTQYF. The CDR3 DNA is TGCGCCAGCAGCCAAGATTCTGGCACAGATACGCAGTATTTT.

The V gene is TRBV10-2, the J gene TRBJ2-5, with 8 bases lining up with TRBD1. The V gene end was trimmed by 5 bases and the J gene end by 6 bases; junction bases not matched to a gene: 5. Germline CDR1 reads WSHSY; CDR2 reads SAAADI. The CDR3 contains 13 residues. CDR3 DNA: TGCGCCAGCAGTCAGGGGGCCCAGAAGACCCAGTACTTC. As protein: CASSQGAQKTQYF.

The CDR3 sequence is CASARGRSNEKLFF. The CDR3 DNA is TGTGCCAGCGCCAGGGGACGGTCTAATGAAAAACTGTTTTTT. V gene TRBV9 combines with J gene TRBJ1-4; the D gene is possibly TRBD1 (6 bases). This CDR3 is built from 14 residues. The germline V gene has CDR1 SGDLS and CDR2 YYNGEE. V dropped 7 bases and J dropped 3 bases, with 13 bases sitting between them. Full variable domain (outside the CDR3, taken from reference TRBV9 and TRBJ1-4): DSGVTQTPKHLITATGQRVTLRCSPRSGDLSVYWYQQSLDQGLQFLIQYYNGEERAKGNILERFSAQQFPDLHSELNLSSLELGDSALYFCASARGRSNEKLFFGSGTQLSVL.

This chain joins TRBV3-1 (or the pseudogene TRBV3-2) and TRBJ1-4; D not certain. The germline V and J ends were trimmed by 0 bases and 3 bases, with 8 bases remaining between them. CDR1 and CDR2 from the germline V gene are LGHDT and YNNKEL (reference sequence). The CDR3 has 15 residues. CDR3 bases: TGTGCCAGCAGCCAAGATCCCGTGGCTAATGAAAAACTGTTTTTT. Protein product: CASSQDPVANEKLFF.

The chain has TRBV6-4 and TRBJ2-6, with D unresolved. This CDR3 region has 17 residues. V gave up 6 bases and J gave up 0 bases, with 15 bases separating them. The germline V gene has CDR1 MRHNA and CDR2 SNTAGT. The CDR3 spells CASSWAHRSSGANVLTF. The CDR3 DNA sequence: TGTGCCAGCAGCTGGGCCCATCGAAGCTCTGGGGCCAACGTCCTGACTTTC.

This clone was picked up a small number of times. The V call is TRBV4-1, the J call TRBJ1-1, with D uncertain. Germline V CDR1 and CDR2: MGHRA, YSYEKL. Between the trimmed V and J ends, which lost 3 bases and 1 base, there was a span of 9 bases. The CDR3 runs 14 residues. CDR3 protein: CASSQASANTEAFF. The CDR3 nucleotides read TGCGCCAGCAGCCAGGCTTCAGCGAACACTGAAGCTTTCTTT.

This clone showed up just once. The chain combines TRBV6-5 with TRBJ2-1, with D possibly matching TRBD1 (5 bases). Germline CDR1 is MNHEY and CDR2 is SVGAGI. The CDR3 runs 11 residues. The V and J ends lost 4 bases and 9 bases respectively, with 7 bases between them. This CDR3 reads CASSLRGEQFF. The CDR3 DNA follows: TGTGCCAGCAGTTTAAGGGGTGAGCAGTTCTTC.